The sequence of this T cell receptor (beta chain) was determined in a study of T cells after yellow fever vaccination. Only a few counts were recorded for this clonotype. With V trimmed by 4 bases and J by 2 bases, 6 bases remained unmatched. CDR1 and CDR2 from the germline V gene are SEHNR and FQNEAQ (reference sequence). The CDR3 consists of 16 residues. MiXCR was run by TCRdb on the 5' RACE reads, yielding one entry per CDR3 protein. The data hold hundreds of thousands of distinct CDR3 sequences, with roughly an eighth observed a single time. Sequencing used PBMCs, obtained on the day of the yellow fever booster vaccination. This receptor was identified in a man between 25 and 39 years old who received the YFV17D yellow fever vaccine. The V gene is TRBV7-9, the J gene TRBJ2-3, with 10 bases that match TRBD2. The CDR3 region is CASSSFSGRTTDTQYF. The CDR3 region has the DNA TGTGCCAGCAGCTCGTTTAGCGGGAGGACCACAGATACGCAGTATTTT.